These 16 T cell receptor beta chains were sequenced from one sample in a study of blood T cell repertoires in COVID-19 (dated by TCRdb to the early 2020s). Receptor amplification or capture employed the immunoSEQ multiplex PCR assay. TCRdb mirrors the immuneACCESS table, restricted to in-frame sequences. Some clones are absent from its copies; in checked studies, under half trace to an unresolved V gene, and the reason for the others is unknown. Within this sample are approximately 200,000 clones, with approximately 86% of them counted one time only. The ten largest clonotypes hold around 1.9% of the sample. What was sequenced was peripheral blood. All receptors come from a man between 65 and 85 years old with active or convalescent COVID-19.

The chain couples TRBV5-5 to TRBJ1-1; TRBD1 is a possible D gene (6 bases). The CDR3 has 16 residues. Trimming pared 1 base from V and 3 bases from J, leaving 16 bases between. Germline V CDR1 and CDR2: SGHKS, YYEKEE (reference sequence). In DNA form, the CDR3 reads TGTGCCAGCAGCTTGTTGGGGGCGGATGTGGACACTGAAGCTTTCTTT. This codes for CASSLLGADVDTEAFF.

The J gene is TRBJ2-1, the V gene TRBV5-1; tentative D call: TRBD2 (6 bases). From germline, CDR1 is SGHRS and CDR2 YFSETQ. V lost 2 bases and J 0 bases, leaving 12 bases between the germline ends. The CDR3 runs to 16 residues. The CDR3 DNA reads TGCGCCAGCAGCTTTGCTAGCGCGAGCTCCTACAATGAGCAGTTCTTC. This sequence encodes CASSFASASSYNEQFF. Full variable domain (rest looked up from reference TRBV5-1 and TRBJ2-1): KAGVTQTPRYLIKTRGQQVTLSCSPISGHRSVSWYQQTPGQGLQFLFEYFSETQRNKGNFPGRFSGRQFSNSRSEMNVSTLELGDSALYLCASSFASASSYNEQFFGPGTRLTVL.

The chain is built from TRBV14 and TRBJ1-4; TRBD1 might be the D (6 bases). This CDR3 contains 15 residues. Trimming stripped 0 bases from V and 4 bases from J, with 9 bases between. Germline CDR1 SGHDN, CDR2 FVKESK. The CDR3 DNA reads TGTGCCAGCAGCCAAGAGCCAGGGGTTAATGAAAAACTGTTTTTT. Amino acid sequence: CASSQEPGVNEKLFF.

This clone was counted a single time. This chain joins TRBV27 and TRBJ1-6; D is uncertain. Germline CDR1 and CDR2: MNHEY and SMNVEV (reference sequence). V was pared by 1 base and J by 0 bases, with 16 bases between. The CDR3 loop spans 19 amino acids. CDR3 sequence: CASSLFSGVSRSYNSPLHF. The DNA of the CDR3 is TGTGCCAGCAGTTTATTTTCCGGAGTCTCCCGCTCCTATAATTCACCCCTCCACTTT.

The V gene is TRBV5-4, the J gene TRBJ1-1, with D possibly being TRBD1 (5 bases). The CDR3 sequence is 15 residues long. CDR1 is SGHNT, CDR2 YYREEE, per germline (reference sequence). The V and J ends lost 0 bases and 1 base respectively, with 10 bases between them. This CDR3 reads CASSLAAGRNTEAFF. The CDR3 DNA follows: TGTGCCAGCAGCTTGGCGGCAGGGCGGAACACTGAAGCTTTCTTT.

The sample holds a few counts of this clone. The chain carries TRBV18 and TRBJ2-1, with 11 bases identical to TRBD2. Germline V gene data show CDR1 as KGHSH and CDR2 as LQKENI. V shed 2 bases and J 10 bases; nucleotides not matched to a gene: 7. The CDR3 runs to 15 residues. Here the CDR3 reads CASSPSSGGSGEQFF. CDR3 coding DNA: TGTGCCAGCTCACCATCTAGCGGGGGGAGTGGCGAGCAGTTCTTC.

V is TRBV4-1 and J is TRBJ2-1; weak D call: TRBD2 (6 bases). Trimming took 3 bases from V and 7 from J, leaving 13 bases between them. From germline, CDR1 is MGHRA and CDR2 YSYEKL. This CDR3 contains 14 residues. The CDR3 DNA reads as TGCGCCAGCAGCCAGCCGGGAGTGGCAAATGAGCAGTTCTTC. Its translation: CASSQPGVANEQFF.

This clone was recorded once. The CDR3 DNA reads as TGTGCCAGCAGCCAAGCCATCGCGGGGCCCATCTCCTACAATGAGCAGTTCTTC. Its translation: CASSQAIAGPISYNEQFF. The chain has TRBV3-1 (or the pseudogene TRBV3-2) and TRBJ2-1; TRBD2 is a possible D gene (6 bases). The germline V gene has CDR1 LGHDT and CDR2 YNNKEL (reference sequence). The V and J ends lost 1 base and 0 bases respectively, with 16 bases between them. CDR3 length equals 18 residues.

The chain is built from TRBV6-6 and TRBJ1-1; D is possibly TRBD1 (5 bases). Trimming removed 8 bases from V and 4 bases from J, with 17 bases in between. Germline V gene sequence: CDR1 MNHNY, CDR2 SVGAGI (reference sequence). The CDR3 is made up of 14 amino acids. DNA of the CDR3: TGTGCCAGCCGTGATTCCGGTGGGGCCACTGAAGCTTTCTTT. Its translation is CASRDSGGATEAFF.

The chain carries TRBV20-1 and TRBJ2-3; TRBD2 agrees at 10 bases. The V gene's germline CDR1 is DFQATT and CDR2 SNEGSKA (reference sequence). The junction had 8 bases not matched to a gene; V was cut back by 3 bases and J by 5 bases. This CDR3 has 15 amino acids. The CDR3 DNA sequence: TGCAGTGCTAGTGCGCTAGCGGGGGCGGGAGATACGCAGTATTTT. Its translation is CSASALAGAGDTQYF.

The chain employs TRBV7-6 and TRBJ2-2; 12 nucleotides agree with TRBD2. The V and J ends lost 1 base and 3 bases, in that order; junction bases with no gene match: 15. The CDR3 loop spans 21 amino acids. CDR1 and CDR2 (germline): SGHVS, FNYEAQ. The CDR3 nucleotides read TGTGCCAGCAGCTTAGATCCCTATCCTAGCGGGAGGGCCGGGTACACCGGGGAGCTGTTTTTT. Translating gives CASSLDPYPSGRAGYTGELFF.

The CDR3 DNA sequence: TGTGCCAGCAGCTCCCTGGCGGGAGCGTACAATGAGCAGTTCTTC. Amino acids: CASSSLAGAYNEQFF. V gene TRBV7-8 combines with J gene TRBJ2-1, with 7 bases matching TRBD2. The junction had 7 bases not matched to a gene; V was cut back by 4 bases and J by 4 bases. Germline V gene data show CDR1 as SGHVS and CDR2 as FQNEAQ. This CDR3 has 15 amino acids.

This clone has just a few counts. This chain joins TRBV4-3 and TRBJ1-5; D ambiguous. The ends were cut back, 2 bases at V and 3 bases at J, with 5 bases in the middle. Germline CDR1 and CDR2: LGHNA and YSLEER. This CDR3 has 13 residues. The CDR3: CASSQRHNQPQHF. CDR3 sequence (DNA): TGCGCCAGCAGCCAAAGACACAATCAGCCCCAGCATTTT.

The CDR3 DNA reads as TGTGCCAGCACAACAGGGTGGGCTGAAGCTTTCTTT. Protein sequence: CASTTGWAEAFF. The rearrangement uses TRBV19 and TRBJ1-1, with D possibly being TRBD1 (6 bases). V lost 9 bases, J lost 6 bases, and 14 bases lay in between. This CDR3 has 12 amino acids. CDR1 and CDR2 from the germline V gene are LNHDA and SQIVND (reference sequence).

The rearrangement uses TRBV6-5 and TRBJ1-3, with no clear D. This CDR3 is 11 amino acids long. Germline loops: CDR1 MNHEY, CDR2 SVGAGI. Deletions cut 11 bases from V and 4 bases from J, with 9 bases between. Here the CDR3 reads CAALAGNTIYF. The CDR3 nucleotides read TGTGCCGCCTTGGCCGGAAACACCATATATTTT.

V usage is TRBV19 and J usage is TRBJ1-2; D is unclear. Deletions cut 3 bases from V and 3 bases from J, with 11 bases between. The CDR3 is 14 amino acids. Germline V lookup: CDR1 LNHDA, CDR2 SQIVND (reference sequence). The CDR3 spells CASSIGENYYGYTF. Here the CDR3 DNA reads TGTGCCAGTAGTATCGGGGAGAACTACTATGGCTACACCTTC.